This section outlines one T cell receptor (beta chain) sequence together with its context. The CDR3 is made up of 19 amino acids. The ends lost 5 bases at V and 0 bases at J; junction bases unmatched: 9. Germline CDR1 and CDR2: MNHEY and SMNVEV (reference sequence). Clones were read by immunoSEQ multiplex PCR, and TCRdb kept only the in-frame ones, dropping some. The sample carries more than 150,000 clones, 65% to 85% recorded once. This sample is drawn from a study of blood T cell repertoires in COVID-19. This sequence was found in a woman at least 80 years old with acute or convalescent COVID-19. Sample: peripheral blood. The rearrangement joins TRBV27 to TRBJ2-1, with 14 bases aligning to TRBD2. The CDR3 coding sequence is TGTGCCAGCAGTGGGGGGACTAGCGGGAGTGGGAGCTCCTACAATGAGCAGTTCTTC. Encoded protein: CASSGGTSGSGSSYNEQFF.